The clone carrying this T cell receptor beta chain appeared once. What it recognizes is unknown. Use of 60 Vbeta and 13 Jbeta primers characterized the PCR. Assay: immunoSEQ multiplex PCR; the TCRdb copy retains only in-frame clones and omits some. The repertoire holds some 150,000 clones, 82% seen once, with around 3% in the top ten. J lost 3 bases, V lost 4 bases, and 5 bases had no gene match. The CDR3 is 15 residues long. Germline loops: CDR1 SGHNT, CDR2 YYREEE (reference sequence). The sample is drawn from a study of cytomegalovirus exposure and HLA in healthy donors. Findings and caveats of the study: Highest at DRB1 and lowest at HLA-C, TCR association rates differed among HLA loci in a later analysis. In vitro confirmation showed a few CMV-associated chains to be CMV antigen specific.

V usage is TRBV5-4 and J usage is TRBJ2-5, with 11 bases lining up with TRBD1. This sequence was found in a man aged 18 to 29 in good health and CMV-seropositive. Sequencing input: PBMCs. The CDR3: CASSPGTGGEETQYF. The CDR3 DNA sequence: TGTGCCAGCAGCCCCGGGACAGGGGGAGAAGAGACCCAGTACTTC. Looking up the rest from reference TRBV5-4 and TRBJ2-5 gives the full variable domain: ETGVTQSPTHLIKTRGQQVTLRCSSQSGHNTVSWYQQALGQGPQFIFQYYREEENGRGNFPPRFSGLQFPNYSSELNVNALELDDSALYLCASSPGTGGEETQYFGPGTRLLVL.